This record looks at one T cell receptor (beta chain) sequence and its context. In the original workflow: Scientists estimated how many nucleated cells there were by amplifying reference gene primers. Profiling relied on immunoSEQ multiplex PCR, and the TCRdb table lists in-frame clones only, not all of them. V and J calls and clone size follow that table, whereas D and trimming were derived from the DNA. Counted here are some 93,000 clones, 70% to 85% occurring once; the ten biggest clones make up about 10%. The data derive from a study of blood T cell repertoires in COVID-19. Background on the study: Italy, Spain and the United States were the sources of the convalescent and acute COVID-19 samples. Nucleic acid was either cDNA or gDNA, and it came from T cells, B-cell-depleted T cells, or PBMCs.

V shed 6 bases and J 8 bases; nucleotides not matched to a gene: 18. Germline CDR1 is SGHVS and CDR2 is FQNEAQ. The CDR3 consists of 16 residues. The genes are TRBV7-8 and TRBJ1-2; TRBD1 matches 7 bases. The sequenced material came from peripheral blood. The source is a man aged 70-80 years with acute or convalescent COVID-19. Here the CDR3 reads CASSPGQTKSLGGYTF. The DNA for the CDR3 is TGTGCCAGCAGTCCGGGACAGACTAAATCCCTAGGGGGCTACACCTTC.